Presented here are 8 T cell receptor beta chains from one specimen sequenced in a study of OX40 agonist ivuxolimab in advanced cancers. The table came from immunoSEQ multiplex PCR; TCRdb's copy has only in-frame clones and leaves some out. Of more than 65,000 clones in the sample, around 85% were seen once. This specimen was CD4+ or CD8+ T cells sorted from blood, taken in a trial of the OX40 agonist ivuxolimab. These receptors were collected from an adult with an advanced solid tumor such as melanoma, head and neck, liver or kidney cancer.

The CDR3 here is CASSSDEWFTGNTIYF. CDR3 coding DNA: TGTGCCAGCAGCTCCGATGAGTGGTTCACCGGAAACACCATATATTTT. The chain has TRBV7-2 and TRBJ1-3; D ambiguous. The CDR3 is 16 amino acids. Germline V gives CDR1 SGHTA, CDR2 FQGNSA. The V end was cut by 4 bases, the J end by 4 bases, with 17 bases between.

Written as DNA, the CDR3 is TGTGCCAGCAGGCCCTCACGGGGTAACACCGGGGAGCTGTTTTTT. Translated: CASRPSRGNTGELFF. This sequence joins TRBV2 and TRBJ2-2; a possible D gene is TRBD2 (5 bases). V was cut by 6 bases and J by 2 bases, with 13 bases left in between. Germline V CDR1 and CDR2: SNHLY, FYNNEI. The length of the CDR3 is 15 residues.

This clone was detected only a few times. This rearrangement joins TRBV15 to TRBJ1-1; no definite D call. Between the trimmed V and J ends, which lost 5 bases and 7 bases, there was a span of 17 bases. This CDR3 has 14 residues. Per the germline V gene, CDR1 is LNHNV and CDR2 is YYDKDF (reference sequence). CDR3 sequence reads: CATSPQTSTGEAFF. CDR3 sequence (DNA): TGTGCCACCAGCCCCCAAACCTCGACGGGTGAAGCTTTCTTT.

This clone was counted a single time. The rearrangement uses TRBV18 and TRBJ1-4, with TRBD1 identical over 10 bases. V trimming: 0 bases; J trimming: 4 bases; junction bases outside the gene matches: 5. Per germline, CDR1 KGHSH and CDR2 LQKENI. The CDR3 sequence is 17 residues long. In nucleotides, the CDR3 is TGTGCCAGCTCACCACCGGGACAGGGGTATGGTAATGAAAAACTGTTTTTT. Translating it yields CASSPPGQGYGNEKLFF.

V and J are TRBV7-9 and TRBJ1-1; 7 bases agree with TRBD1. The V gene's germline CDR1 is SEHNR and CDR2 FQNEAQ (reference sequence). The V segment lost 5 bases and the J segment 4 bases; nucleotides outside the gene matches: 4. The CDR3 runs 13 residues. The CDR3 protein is CASSPTGVTEAFF. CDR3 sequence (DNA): TGTGCCAGCAGCCCTACAGGGGTCACTGAAGCTTTCTTT. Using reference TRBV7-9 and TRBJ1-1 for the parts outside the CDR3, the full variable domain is DTGVSQNPRHKITKRGQNVTFRCDPISEHNRLYWYRQTLGQGPEFLTYFQNEAQLEKSRLLSDRFSAERPKGSFSTLEIQRTEQGDSAMYLCASSPTGVTEAFFGQGTRLTVV.

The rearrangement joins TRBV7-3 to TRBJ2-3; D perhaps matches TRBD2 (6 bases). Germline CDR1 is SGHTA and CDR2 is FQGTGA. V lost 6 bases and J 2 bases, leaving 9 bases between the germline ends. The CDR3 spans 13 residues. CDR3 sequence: CASSPSVTDTQYF. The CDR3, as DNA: TGTGCCAGCAGTCCTAGCGTCACAGATACGCAGTATTTT.

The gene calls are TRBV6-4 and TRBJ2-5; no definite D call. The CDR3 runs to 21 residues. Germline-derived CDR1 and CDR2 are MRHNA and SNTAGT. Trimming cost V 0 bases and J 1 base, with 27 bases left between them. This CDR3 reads CASSDSQNVALAKETQETQYF. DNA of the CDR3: TGTGCCAGCAGTGACTCTCAAAATGTAGCCTTGGCGAAAGAAACCCAAGAGACCCAGTACTTC.

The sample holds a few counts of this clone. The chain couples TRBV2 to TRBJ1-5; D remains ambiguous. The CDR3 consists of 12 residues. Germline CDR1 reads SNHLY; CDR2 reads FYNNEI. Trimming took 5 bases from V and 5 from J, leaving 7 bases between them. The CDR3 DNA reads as TGTGCCAGCAGTTGGACCCATCAGCCCCAGCATTTT. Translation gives CASSWTHQPQHF. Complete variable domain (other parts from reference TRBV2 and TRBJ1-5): EPEVTQTPSHQVTQMGQEVILRCVPISNHLYFYWYRQILGQKVEFLVSFYNNEISEKSEIFDDQFSVERPDGSNFTLKIRSTKLEDSAMYFCASSWTHQPQHFGDGTRLSIL.